The 18 T cell receptor beta chains in this list originate from one sample, sequenced in a study of chemoradiotherapy in HPV16-positive cancers. Assay: immunoSEQ multiplex PCR; the TCRdb copy retains only in-frame clones and omits some. This table has approximately 7,000 clones, 60% to 80% appearing once. This specimen was taken from a patient who underwent chemoradiotherapy. These receptors originate from a human donor with HPV-associated anogenital cancer.

The V and J genes are TRBV7-9 and TRBJ2-5; 9 nucleotides match TRBD1. This CDR3 is 15 amino acids long. Germline trimming cut 8 bases from V and 4 bases from J; bases unmatched to any gene: 11. Per the germline V gene, CDR1 is SEHNR and CDR2 is FQNEAQ (reference sequence). The CDR3 spells CASQTGQGDSETQYF. The CDR3 DNA is TGTGCCAGCCAGACGGGACAGGGTGATTCAGAGACCCAGTACTTC. Looking up the rest from reference TRBV7-9 and TRBJ2-5 gives the full variable domain: DTGVSQNPRHKITKRGQNVTFRCDPISEHNRLYWYRQTLGQGPEFLTYFQNEAQLEKSRLLSDRFSAERPKGSFSTLEIQRTEQGDSAMYLCASQTGQGDSETQYFGPGTRLLVL.

V gene TRBV27 combines with J gene TRBJ2-1; tentatively, D is TRBD1 (6 bases). The CDR3 length is 12 residues. Germline CDR1 reads MNHEY; CDR2 reads SMNVEV (reference sequence). Between the trimmed V and J ends, which lost 11 bases and 8 bases, there was a span of 16 bases. The CDR3 sequence: CALGRGIDEQFF. DNA for the CDR3: TGTGCCCTCGGCAGGGGTATAGATGAGCAGTTCTTC.

This chain joins TRBV7-2 and TRBJ2-7; D possibly corresponds to TRBD2 (6 bases). V lost 6 bases and J 2 bases, leaving 14 bases between the germline ends. Germline V gene lookup returns CDR1 SGHTA and CDR2 FQGNSA. CDR3 length: 14 amino acids. The CDR3 is CASRGTYKTYEQYF. The DNA for the CDR3 is TGTGCCAGCAGAGGGACTTATAAAACCTACGAGCAGTACTTC. Full variable domain (rest looked up from reference TRBV7-2 and TRBJ2-7): GAGVSQSPSNKVTEKGKDVELRCDPISGHTALYWYRQSLGQGLEFLIYFQGNSAPDKSGLPSDRFSAERTGGSVSTLTIQRTQQEDSAVYLCASRGTYKTYEQYFGPGTRLTVT.

The V call is TRBV7-8, the J call TRBJ1-3, with D maybe TRBD1 (5 bases). The CDR3 is made up of 17 amino acids. V was clipped by 4 bases and J by 3 bases, with 19 bases between them. In germline, CDR1 is SGHVS, CDR2 FQNEAQ. The CDR3 region is CASSSTGRTGGGNTIYF. CDR3 in DNA: TGTGCCAGCAGCTCCACAGGACGAACTGGGGGTGGAAACACCATATATTTT.

The gene calls are TRBV6-1 and TRBJ2-7, with D possibly being TRBD1 or TRBD2 (7 bases each). Germline assignment: CDR1 MNHNS and CDR2 SASEGT. The length of the CDR3 is 15 residues. V was pared by 7 bases and J by 3 bases, with 19 bases between. The chain's CDR3 is CASTPTRGGVYEQYF. The CDR3 DNA is TGTGCCAGCACACCTACCAGGGGGGGAGTCTACGAGCAGTACTTC.

The table lists this clone with a count of one. The J gene is TRBJ2-1, the V gene TRBV5-1; 11 bases are a match to TRBD2. CDR1 SGHRS and CDR2 YFSETQ come from the germline V gene. The CDR3 has 15 amino acids. V trimming: 4 bases; J trimming: 4 bases; junction bases outside the gene matches: 4. The CDR3 DNA reads TGCGCCAGCAGCCGTAGCGGGGGGGCATACAATGAGCAGTTCTTC. Translation gives CASSRSGGAYNEQFF.

The chain employs TRBV9 and TRBJ2-7, with D perhaps assigned TRBD1 or TRBD2 (6 bases each). The germline V and J ends were trimmed by 4 bases and 4 bases, with 15 bases remaining between them. Germline values: CDR1 SGDLS, CDR2 YYNGEE. CDR3 size: 14 residues. The CDR3 spells CASSPPGGEYEQYF. The CDR3 nucleotides read TGTGCCAGCAGCCCCCCCGGGGGCGAGTACGAGCAGTACTTC.

The CDR3 loop is CASIYSPNSGNTIYF. CDR3 DNA: TGTGCCAGCATATATTCCCCTAACTCTGGAAACACCATATATTTT. V is TRBV18 and J is TRBJ1-3; D is unclear. This CDR3 is 15 amino acids long. Trimming pared 8 bases from V and 0 bases from J, leaving 14 bases between. Germline V lookup: CDR1 KGHSH, CDR2 LQKENI.

V and J are TRBV9 and TRBJ1-1, with D tentatively TRBD1 (6 bases). Per germline, CDR1 SGDLS and CDR2 YYNGEE. The length of the CDR3 is 17 residues. V lost 0 bases, J lost 0 bases, and 15 bases lay in between. CDR3 sequence reads: CASSVDPGGGLNTEAFF. In DNA form, the CDR3 reads TGTGCCAGCAGCGTAGATCCAGGCGGGGGCTTGAACACTGAAGCTTTCTTT.

The chain joins TRBV9 to TRBJ2-1, with a tentative D call TRBD2 (6 bases). V shed 3 bases and J shed 7 bases, with 11 bases lying between them. Germline V gene sequence: CDR1 SGDLS, CDR2 YYNGEE. The CDR3 has 13 amino acids. CDR3: CASSGGERNEQFF. CDR3 in DNA: TGTGCCAGCAGCGGGGGGGAAAGGAATGAGCAGTTCTTC.

This clone was found once. V usage is TRBV10-3 and J usage is TRBJ1-1; D is unclear. This CDR3 region has 16 residues. V was clipped by 0 bases and J by 1 base, with 12 bases between them. Germline CDR1 reads ENHRY; CDR2 reads SYGVKD. CDR3 sequence: CAISESNAGRNTEAFF. The CDR3 DNA reads TGTGCCATCAGTGAGTCTAACGCGGGGAGGAACACTGAAGCTTTCTTT.

The chain couples TRBV6-1 to TRBJ2-7; no firm D call. The CDR3 length is 10 residues. V lost 8 bases and J 6 bases, leaving 8 bases between the germline ends. In germline, CDR1 is MNHNS, CDR2 SASEGT. The CDR3 DNA sequence: TGTGCCAGCTGCCCGGCCGAGCAGTACTTC. This sequence encodes CASCPAEQYF.

This clone was observed a handful of times. The V gene is TRBV19, the J gene TRBJ2-7; the D gene is possibly TRBD2 (6 bases). This CDR3 is 15 amino acids long. V shed 7 bases and J shed 6 bases, with 22 bases lying between them. Per germline, CDR1 LNHDA and CDR2 SQIVND (reference sequence). CDR3 amino acids: CASTQRGGPISEQYF. In nucleotides, the CDR3 is TGTGCCAGTACTCAAAGGGGAGGCCCCATTAGCGAGCAGTACTTC.

V and J are TRBV5-5 and TRBJ1-3; D is unresolved. Germline-derived CDR1 and CDR2 are SGHKS and YYEKEE (reference sequence). The CDR3 has 16 residues. Trimming cost V 1 base and J 0 bases, with 11 bases left between them. In nucleotides, the CDR3 is TGTGCCAGCAGCTTGTCGGCGGCGATCTCTGGAAACACCATATATTTT. Translating gives CASSLSAAISGNTIYF.

The chain joins TRBV9 to TRBJ1-6; no clear D gene. The V end was cut by 0 bases, the J end by 5 bases, with 15 bases between. Germline CDR1 reads SGDLS; CDR2 reads YYNGEE. CDR3 length equals 17 residues. The CDR3 DNA reads TGTGCCAGCAGCGTAGATAGGATTCCGGCTAATAATTCACCCCTCCACTTT. This sequence encodes CASSVDRIPANNSPLHF.

This chain links TRBV27 with TRBJ1-4, with D possibly TRBD1 on 5 matching bases. The CDR3 loop spans 16 amino acids. CDR1 is MNHEY, CDR2 SMNVEV, per germline (reference sequence). V dropped 5 bases and J dropped 3 bases, with 16 bases sitting between them. The CDR3 DNA sequence: TGTGCCAGCAGTCCGACAGTTAGTCAGCCTAATGAAAAACTGTTTTTT. Translating it yields CASSPTVSQPNEKLFF. The complete variable domain, with remaining parts taken from reference TRBV27 and TRBJ1-4, reads EAQVTQNPRYLITVTGKKLTVTCSQNMNHEYMSWYRQDPGLGLRQIYYSMNVEVTDKGDVPEGYKVSRKEKRNFPLILESPSPNQTSLYFCASSPTVSQPNEKLFFGSGTQLSVL.

The chain has TRBV5-8 and TRBJ1-1; weak D call: TRBD1 (5 bases). The CDR3 covers 13 residues. Trimming removed 6 bases at V and 0 bases at J, with 9 bases between. The V gene's germline CDR1 is SGHTS and CDR2 YDEGEE. The CDR3 sequence: CASTTGVNTEAFF. The CDR3 DNA reads as TGTGCCAGCACCACGGGGGTGAACACTGAAGCTTTCTTT.

The chain has TRBV7-2 and TRBJ1-1; D uncertain. Between the trimmed V and J ends, which lost 5 bases and 6 bases, there was a span of 13 bases. CDR1 and CDR2 (germline): SGHTA, FQGNSA. This CDR3 region has 13 residues. CDR3 sequence reads: CASSPQNVAEAFF. CDR3 sequence (DNA): TGTGCCAGCAGCCCACAGAATGTCGCTGAAGCTTTCTTT. The full variable domain, completed using reference TRBV7-2 and TRBJ1-1, is GAGVSQSPSNKVTEKGKDVELRCDPISGHTALYWYRQSLGQGLEFLIYFQGNSAPDKSGLPSDRFSAERTGGSVSTLTIQRTQQEDSAVYLCASSPQNVAEAFFGQGTRLTVV.